Here is one TCR beta chain with its context. Antigen: not known. The table came from immunoSEQ multiplex PCR; TCRdb's copy has only in-frame clones and leaves some out. Of 50,000 or so clones detected, roughly 73% appear once; the ten largest clones hold approximately 1.8%. This CDR3 comprises 13 residues. Per the germline V gene, CDR1 is WNHNN and CDR2 is SYGVQD (reference sequence). V was clipped by 3 bases and J by 9 bases; unmatched bases: 5. These data belong to a study of a mutant IDH1 vaccine in newly diagnosed glioma. The study, taken as a whole, reports: Seemingly, pseudoprogression had no relation to changes in the top peripheral T cell clonotypes.

This sample's time point: week 5, during vaccination. All doses held 300 ug of mutant IDH1 20-mer peptide, with topical imiquimod. The sequencing here drew on PBMCs, taken from a glioma patient whose treatment included an IDH1 peptide vaccine. The chain has TRBV10-1 and TRBJ2-1; 7 nucleotides align to TRBD2. This sequence was found in a woman aged 40 to 55 with glioma. The CDR3 protein is CASSDYSSGEQFF. The CDR3 region has the DNA TGCGCCAGCAGTGATTACTCTAGCGGTGAGCAGTTCTTC.